This paragraph reports one T cell receptor beta chain. The sample belongs to a study of response to subunit inactivated influenza vaccine. Between the trimmed V and J ends, which lost 0 bases and 5 bases, there was a span of 26 bases. The CDR3 sequence is 20 residues long. The germline CDR1 and CDR2 sequences are LGHNA and YSLEER. TCRdb re-called the RT-PCR reads through MiXCR, storing one row per CDR3 protein. The sample yields about 190,000 distinct CDR3 sequences, around an eighth seen once. The chain employs TRBV4-3 and TRBJ2-1; D may be TRBD1 (5 bases). The receptor was isolated from a man aged 45-60 years who received an inactivated influenza vaccine. This material consisted of CD8+ T cells sorted from PBMCs, taken approximately 5 days after vaccination. CDR3 protein: CASSQEALAGYKVTHNEQFF. The DNA for the CDR3 is TGCGCCAGCAGCCAAGAAGCGCTCGCAGGGTACAAAGTCACCCACAATGAGCAGTTCTTC.